The sequence of this T cell receptor (beta chain) was determined in a study of T-cell memory formation after mild COVID-19. 5'RACE with constant-segment primers yielded barcoded, UMI-tagged TCR alpha and TCR beta cDNA libraries. TCRdb reprocessed the 5' RACE reads with MiXCR, giving one entry per CDR3 protein. The table lists about 340,000 distinct CDR3 sequences, approximately 21% of them singletons, with around 12% in the top ten. This clonotype was seen only a few times. Its antigen is currently unknown. Study-wide results and limits: Memory sampled before infection contained some responding clones, suggesting cross-reactive memory joined. Contracting clones, day 15 to 85, had balanced CD4/CD8, and later expanders favored CD4+. Clones from the second wave (peaking day 37) had unconfirmed SARS-CoV-2 specificity.

V dropped 6 bases and J dropped 9 bases, with 9 bases sitting between them. The germline V gene has CDR1 SNHLY and CDR2 FYNNEI. The length of the CDR3 is 12 residues. The sample taken for sequencing was PBMCs or a T cell subset sorted from them (not recorded which). The receptor was derived from an adult woman who had mild COVID-19 (a few samples of this study predate the infection). Cell type and time point are not known. The V gene is TRBV2, the J gene TRBJ1-6, with D tentatively TRBD1 (5 bases). The CDR3 sequence is CASRQDRSPLHF. CDR3 bases: TGTGCCAGCAGACAGGATCGTTCACCCCTCCACTTT.